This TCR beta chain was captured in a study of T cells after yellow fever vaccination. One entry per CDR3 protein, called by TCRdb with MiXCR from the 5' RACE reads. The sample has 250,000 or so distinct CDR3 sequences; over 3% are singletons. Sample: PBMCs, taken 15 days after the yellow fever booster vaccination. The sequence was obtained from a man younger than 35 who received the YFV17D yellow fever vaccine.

This CDR3 is CATSLRSKQLQHF. The DNA of the CDR3 is TGTGCCACCAGTTTGAGGAGCAAACAGCTGCAGCATTTT. V is TRBV3-1 and J is TRBJ1-5; D is unresolved. Germline V gene data show CDR1 as LGHDT and CDR2 as YNNKEL (reference sequence). CDR3 length: 13 residues. Between the trimmed V and J ends, which lost 10 bases and 13 bases, there was a span of 23 bases.